This T cell receptor beta chain derives from a study of T cells after yellow fever vaccination. TCRdb reprocessed the 5' RACE reads via MiXCR and lists one record per CDR3 protein. This sample has approximately 150,000 distinct CDR3 sequences, with approximately 6.2% found just once. Germline CDR1 and CDR2: SGHTA and FQGTGA. V lost 5 bases to trimming and J lost 4 bases; unmatched junction nucleotides: 10. CDR3 size: 16 residues. Study outcomes and limitations: Weaker overall, the secondary response nonetheless peaked faster (day 5 versus 15). A limited proportion of clonotypes was detected within both the CD4 and CD8 compartments. Reappearing after the booster were most of the clones from primary vaccination (roughly 95% CD4, approximately 85% CD8).

This clonotype was detected ten times or more. Its matching antigen is unknown. The sample was CD4+ T cells sorted from PBMCs, taken on the day of the first yellow fever vaccination. The chain is built from TRBV7-3 and TRBJ2-3; 9 positions agree with TRBD1. The receptor's source is a man aged 18 to 35 who received the YFV17D yellow fever vaccine. The CDR3 is CASSQGTGRGSDTQYF. In DNA form, the CDR3 reads TGTGCCAGCAGCCAAGGGACAGGGAGAGGGTCAGATACGCAGTATTTT. Complete variable domain (other parts from reference TRBV7-3 and TRBJ2-3): GAGVSQTPSNKVTEKGKYVELRCDPISGHTALYWYRQSLGQGPEFLIYFQGTGAADDSGLPNDRFFAVRPEGSVSTLKIQRTERGDSAVYLCASSQGTGRGSDTQYFGPGTRLTVL.